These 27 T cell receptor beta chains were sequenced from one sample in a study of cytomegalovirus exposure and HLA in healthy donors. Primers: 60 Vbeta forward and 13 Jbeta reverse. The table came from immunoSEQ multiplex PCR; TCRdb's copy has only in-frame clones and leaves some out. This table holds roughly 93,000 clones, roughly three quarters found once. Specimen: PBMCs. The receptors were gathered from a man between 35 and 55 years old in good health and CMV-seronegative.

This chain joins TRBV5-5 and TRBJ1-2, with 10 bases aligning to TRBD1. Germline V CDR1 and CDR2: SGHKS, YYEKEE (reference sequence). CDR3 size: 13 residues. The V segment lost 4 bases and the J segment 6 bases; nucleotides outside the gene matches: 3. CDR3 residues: CASSPDRGHGYTF. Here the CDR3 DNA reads TGTGCCAGCAGCCCAGACAGGGGGCATGGCTACACCTTC.

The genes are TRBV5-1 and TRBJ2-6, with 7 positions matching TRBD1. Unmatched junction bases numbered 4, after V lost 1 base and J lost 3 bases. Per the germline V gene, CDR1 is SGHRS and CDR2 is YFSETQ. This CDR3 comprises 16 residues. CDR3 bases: TGCGCCAGCAGCTTGTCTTCAGGGGGTGGGGCCAACGTCCTGACTTTC. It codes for CASSLSSGGGANVLTF.

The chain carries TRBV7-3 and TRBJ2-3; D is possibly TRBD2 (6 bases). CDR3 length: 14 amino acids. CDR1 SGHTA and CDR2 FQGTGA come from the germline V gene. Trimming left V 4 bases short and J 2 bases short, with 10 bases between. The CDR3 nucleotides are TGTGCCAGCAGCTGGCGGGATCTCACAGATACGCAGTATTTT. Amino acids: CASSWRDLTDTQYF.

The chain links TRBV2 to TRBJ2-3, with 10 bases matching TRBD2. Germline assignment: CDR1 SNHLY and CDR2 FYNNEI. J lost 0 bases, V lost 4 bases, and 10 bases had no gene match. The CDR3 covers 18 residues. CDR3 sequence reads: CASSGPAGGNPSTDTQYF. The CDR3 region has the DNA TGTGCCAGCAGTGGTCCAGCGGGGGGGAACCCTAGCACAGATACGCAGTATTTT.

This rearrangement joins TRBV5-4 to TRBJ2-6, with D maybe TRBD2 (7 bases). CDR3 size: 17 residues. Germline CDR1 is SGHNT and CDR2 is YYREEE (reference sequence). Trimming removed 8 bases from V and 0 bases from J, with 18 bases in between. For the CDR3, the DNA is TGTGCCAGTAGCCTAGGGGGGGGGAGCTCTGGGGCCAACGTCCTGACTTTC. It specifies CASSLGGGSSGANVLTF.

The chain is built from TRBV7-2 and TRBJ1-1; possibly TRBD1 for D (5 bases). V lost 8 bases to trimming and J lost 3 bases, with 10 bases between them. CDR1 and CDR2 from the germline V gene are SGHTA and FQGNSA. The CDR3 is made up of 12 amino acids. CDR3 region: CASAEGYTEAFF. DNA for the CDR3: TGTGCCAGCGCGGAGGGGTACACTGAAGCTTTCTTT.

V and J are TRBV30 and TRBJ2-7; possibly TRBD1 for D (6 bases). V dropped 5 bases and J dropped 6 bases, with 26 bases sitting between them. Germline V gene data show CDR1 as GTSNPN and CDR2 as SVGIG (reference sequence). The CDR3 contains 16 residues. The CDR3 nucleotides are TGTGCCTGGGGTCCCCCATACAGGGCCAAGGGGCCCGAGCAGTACTTC. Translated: CAWGPPYRAKGPEQYF.

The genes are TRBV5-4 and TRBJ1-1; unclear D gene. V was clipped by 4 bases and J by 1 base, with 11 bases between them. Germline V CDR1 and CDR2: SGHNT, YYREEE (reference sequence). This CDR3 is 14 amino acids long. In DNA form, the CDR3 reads TGTGCCAGCAGCCCTATTACAGAGAACACTGAAGCTTTCTTT. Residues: CASSPITENTEAFF.

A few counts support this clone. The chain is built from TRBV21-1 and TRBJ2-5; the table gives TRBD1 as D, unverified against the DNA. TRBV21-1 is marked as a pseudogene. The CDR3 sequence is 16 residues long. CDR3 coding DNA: TGTGCCAGCAGCGAAGGAGACCAGGGTGTAAGGGAGACCCAGTACTTC. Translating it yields CASSEGDQGVRETQYF.

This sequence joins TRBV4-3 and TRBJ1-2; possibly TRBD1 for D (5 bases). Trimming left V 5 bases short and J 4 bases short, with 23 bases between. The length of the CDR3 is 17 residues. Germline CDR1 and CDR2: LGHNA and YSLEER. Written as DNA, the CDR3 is TGCGCCAGCAGCTCAAGCGGGGGGACGGGCCGCGGCTATGGCTACACCTTC. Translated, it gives CASSSSGGTGRGYGYTF.

In nucleotides, the CDR3 is TGTGCCATCAGTGGGAGGGAGAACACTGAAGCTTTCTTT. Translating gives CAISGRENTEAFF. The V gene is TRBV10-3, the J gene TRBJ1-1; D gene ambiguous. CDR1 and CDR2 from the germline V gene are ENHRY and SYGVKD. The CDR3 consists of 13 residues. V was pared by 4 bases and J by 1 base, with 7 bases between.

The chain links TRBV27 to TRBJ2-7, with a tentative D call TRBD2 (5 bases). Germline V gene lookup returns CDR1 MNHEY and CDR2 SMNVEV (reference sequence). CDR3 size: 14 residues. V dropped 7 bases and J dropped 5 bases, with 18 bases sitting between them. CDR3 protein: CASNLGTKADEQYF. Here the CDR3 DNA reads TGTGCCAGCAACCTGGGAACAAAAGCGGACGAGCAGTACTTC.

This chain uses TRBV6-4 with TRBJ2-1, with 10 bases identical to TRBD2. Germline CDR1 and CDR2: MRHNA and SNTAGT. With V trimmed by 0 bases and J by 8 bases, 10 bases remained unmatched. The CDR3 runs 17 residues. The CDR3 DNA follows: TGTGCCAGCAGTGACTCGCAGAGCGGGGGGGCCGTGGATGAGCAGTTCTTC. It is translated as CASSDSQSGGAVDEQFF.

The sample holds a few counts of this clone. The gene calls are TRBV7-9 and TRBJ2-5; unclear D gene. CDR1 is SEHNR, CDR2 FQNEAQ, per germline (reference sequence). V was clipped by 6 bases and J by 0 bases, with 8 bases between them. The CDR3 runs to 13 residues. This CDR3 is CASSAYNQETQYF. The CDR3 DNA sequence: TGTGCCAGCAGTGCCTATAACCAAGAGACCCAGTACTTC.

The CDR3 DNA follows: TGTGCCAGCAGCCAGAGTGGGACAGGGTCTGACGAGCAGTACTTC. Amino acid sequence: CASSQSGTGSDEQYF. The gene calls are TRBV7-7 and TRBJ2-7; 9 positions match TRBD1. The germline V gene has CDR1 SSHAT and CDR2 FNYEAQ (reference sequence). The ends lost 5 bases at V and 5 bases at J; junction bases unmatched: 10. This CDR3 has 15 residues.

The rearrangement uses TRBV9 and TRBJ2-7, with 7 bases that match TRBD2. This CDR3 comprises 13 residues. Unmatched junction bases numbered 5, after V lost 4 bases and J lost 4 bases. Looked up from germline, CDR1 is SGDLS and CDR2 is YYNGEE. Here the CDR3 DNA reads TGTGCCAGCAGCCCAAAAGCGGGGTACGAGCAGTACTTC. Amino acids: CASSPKAGYEQYF.

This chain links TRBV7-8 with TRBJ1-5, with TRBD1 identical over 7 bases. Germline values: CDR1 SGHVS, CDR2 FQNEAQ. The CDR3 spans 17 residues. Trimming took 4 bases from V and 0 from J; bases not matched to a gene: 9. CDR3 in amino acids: CASSSQEDRVSNQPQHF. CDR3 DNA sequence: TGTGCCAGCAGCTCGCAGGAAGACAGGGTTAGCAATCAGCCCCAGCATTTT.

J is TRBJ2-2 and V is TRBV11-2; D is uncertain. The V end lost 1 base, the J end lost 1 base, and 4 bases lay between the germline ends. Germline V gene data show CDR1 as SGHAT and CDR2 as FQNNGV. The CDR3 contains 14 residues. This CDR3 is CASSLVKNTGELFF. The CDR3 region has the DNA TGTGCCAGCAGCTTAGTCAAGAACACCGGGGAGCTGTTTTTT.

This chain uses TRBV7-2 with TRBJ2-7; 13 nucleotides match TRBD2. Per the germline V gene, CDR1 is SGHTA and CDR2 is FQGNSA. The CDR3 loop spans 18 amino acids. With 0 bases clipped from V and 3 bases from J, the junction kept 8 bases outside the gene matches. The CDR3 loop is CASSLAALAGGPVYEQYF. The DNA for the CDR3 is TGTGCCAGCAGCTTAGCGGCACTAGCGGGGGGGCCGGTCTACGAGCAGTACTTC. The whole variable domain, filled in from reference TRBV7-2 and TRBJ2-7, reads GAGVSQSPSNKVTEKGKDVELRCDPISGHTALYWYRQSLGQGLEFLIYFQGNSAPDKSGLPSDRFSAERTGGSVSTLTIQRTQQEDSAVYLCASSLAALAGGPVYEQYFGPGTRLTVT.

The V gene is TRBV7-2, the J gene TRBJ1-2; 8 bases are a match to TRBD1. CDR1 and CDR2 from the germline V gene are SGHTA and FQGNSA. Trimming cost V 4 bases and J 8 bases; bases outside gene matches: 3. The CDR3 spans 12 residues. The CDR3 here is CASSSAGGGYTF. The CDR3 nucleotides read TGTGCCAGCAGCTCCGCAGGGGGCGGCTACACCTTC.

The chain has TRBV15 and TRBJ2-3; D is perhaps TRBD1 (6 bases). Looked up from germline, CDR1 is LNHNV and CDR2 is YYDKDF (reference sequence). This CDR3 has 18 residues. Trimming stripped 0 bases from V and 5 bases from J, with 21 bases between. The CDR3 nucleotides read TGTGCCACCAGCAGAGATCTCTTCGTGGGACATGACAAAGATACGCAGTATTTT. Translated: CATSRDLFVGHDKDTQYF.

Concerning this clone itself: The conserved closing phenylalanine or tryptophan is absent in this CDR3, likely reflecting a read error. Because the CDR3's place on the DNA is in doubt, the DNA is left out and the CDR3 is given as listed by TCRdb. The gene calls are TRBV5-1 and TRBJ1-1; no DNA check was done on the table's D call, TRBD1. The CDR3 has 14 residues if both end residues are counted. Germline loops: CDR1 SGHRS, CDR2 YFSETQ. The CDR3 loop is CASSATDRPTRTFS.

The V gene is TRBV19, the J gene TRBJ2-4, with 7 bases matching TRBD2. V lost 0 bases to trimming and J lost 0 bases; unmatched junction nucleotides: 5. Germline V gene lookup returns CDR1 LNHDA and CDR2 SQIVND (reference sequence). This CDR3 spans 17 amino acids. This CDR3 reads CASSIDLWGGAKNIQYF. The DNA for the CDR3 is TGTGCCAGTAGTATAGACCTTTGGGGGGGAGCCAAAAACATTCAGTACTTC.

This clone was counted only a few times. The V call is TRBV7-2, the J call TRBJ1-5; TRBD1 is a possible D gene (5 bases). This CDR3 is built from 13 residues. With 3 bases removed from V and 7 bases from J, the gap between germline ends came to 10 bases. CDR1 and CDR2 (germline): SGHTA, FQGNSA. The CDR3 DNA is TGTGCCAGCAGCTTGGGGGGAGGCCAGCCCCAGCATTTT. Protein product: CASSLGGGQPQHF.

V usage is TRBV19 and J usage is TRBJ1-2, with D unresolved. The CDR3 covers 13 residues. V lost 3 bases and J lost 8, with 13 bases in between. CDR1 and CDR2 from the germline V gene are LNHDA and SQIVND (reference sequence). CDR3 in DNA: TGTGCCAGTAGTATTTTAGGGAGGTCGGGCTACACCTTC. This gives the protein CASSILGRSGYTF.

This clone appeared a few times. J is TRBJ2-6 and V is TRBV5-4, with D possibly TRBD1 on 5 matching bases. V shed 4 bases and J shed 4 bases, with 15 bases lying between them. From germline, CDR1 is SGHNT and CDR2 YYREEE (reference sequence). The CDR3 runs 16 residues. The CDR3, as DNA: TGTGCCAGCAGCCCTACCCCCAGGGCCGGGGCCAACGTCCTGACTTTC. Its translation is CASSPTPRAGANVLTF.

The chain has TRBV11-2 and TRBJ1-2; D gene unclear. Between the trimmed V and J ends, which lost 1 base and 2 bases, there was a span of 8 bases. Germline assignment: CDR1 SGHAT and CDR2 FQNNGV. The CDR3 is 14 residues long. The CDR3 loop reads CASSLGTGNYGYTF. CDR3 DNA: TGTGCCAGCAGCTTAGGAACGGGAAACTATGGCTACACCTTC.